This T cell receptor beta chain was sequenced during a study of blood T cell repertoires in COVID-19. Looking at the study overall: Both acute and convalescent COVID-19 samples were obtained from the United States, Italy and Spain. T cells, B-cell-depleted T cells, or PBMCs supplied cDNA or gDNA.

Per the authors' pipeline: How many nucleated cells were present was estimated from reference gene primer amplification. Clones were read by immunoSEQ multiplex PCR, and TCRdb kept only the in-frame ones, dropping some. V, J and clone size reflect that table, while D and trimming were determined from the DNA. The sample includes roughly 700,000 clones, 70% to 90% of them seen just once. V lost 3 bases and J lost 2; bases outside the gene matches: 1. CDR3 length: 13 amino acids. Germline values: CDR1 MDHEN, CDR2 SYDVKM. The TCR was taken from a woman under 30 with acute or convalescent COVID-19. This rearrangement joins TRBV28 to TRBJ2-7, with TRBD2 matching 7 bases. Sequencing input: peripheral blood. CDR3 amino acids: CASSLGGPYEQYF. As DNA, the CDR3 is TGTGCCAGCAGTTTGGGAGGGCCCTACGAGCAGTACTTC.